This TCR beta chain was obtained from a study of T cell responses to AZD1222 COVID-19 vaccine. Study results and limitations: Baseline seropositivity occurred in only a handful of AZD1222 recipients. Regions left unmutated in variants are reportedly the target of nearly half of spike-specific TCRs.

Details on this clone: Its antigen is not known.

Produced via immunoSEQ multiplex PCR; TCRdb's table is partial and in-frame only. The sample yields over 100,000 clones, about 89% seen once. Trimming pared 4 bases from V and 2 bases from J, leaving 9 bases between. Germline V gene sequence: CDR1 SNHLY, CDR2 FYNNEI. The CDR3 covers 14 residues. This chain connects TRBV2 to TRBJ1-5; D possibly corresponds to TRBD1 (6 bases). The TCR sequence derives from an adult in good health. The specimen comprised peripheral blood, sampled on day 0 of AZD1222 vaccination. The CDR3 reads CASSGDIGNQPQHF. The CDR3 coding sequence is TGTGCCAGCAGTGGGGACATTGGCAATCAGCCCCAGCATTTT.